These T cell receptor beta chains were read from a single sample in a study of early T cells in non-severe SARS-CoV-2 infection. TCRdb re-called the 5' RACE reads with MiXCR, one entry per CDR3 protein. The top ten hold roughly 5% of the sample, which has tens of thousands of distinct CDR3 sequences, more than 4.5% seen once. The source material was whole blood. Receptors originate from an adult who was a healthcare worker with PCR-confirmed SARS-CoV-2 infection or an uninfected control (not recorded which). Both conserved end residues are part of each CDR3.

V	J	CDR3
TRBV29-1	TRBJ2-1	CSVLRDTSYNEQFF
TRBV11-2	TRBJ1-6	CASRILYRGSNSPLHF
TRBV4-2	TRBJ2-7	CASSPPGTSPYEQYF
TRBV10-2	TRBJ1-2	CASSLPGQMNYGYTF
TRBV12-3/TRBV12-4	TRBJ1-6	CASSLTSGNNSPLHF
TRBV21-1	TRBJ2-1	CASSKVAYLIRGNEQFF
TRBV20-1	TRBJ2-1	CSAPTRTSGRTYGIDEQFF
TRBV6-2/TRBV6-3	TRBJ2-2	CASSVSLWESTGELFF
TRBV19	TRBJ1-2	CASSSTGTGGAHYGYTF
TRBV7-2	TRBJ1-6	CASRVDRAAYNSPLHF
TRBV11-2	TRBJ2-1	CASSPGNADYNEQFF
TRBV11-3	TRBJ2-1	CASSSLFSGRGGNEQFF
TRBV11-2	TRBJ2-5	CASREKWDDETQYF
TRBV7-8	TRBJ2-7	CASSSRQGERSYEQYF
TRBV30	TRBJ2-5	CAWSVLGGGGETQYF
TRBV6-4	TRBJ2-1	CARVGAGPPYYNEQFF
TRBV6-5	TRBJ2-2	CASSSPGLAENTGELFF
TRBV18	TRBJ2-5	CASSPTPGTSGKETQYF
TRBV13	TRBJ1-2	CASSGGDGYTF
TRBV11-3	TRBJ2-1	CASSLHTGEQFF
TRBV7-9	TRBJ2-4	CASSYSPENIQYF
TRBV29-1	TRBJ2-3	CSGGLAGADTQYF
TRBV6-5	TRBJ1-2	CASILSIRNRGSYGYTF
TRBV7-6	TRBJ1-3	CASSSISGNTIYF
TRBV28	TRBJ2-1	CATGGLAEYYNEQFF
TRBV30	TRBJ2-1	CAWSVGRVSSYNEQFF
TRBV11-2	TRBJ1-1	CASSPDRVATTEAFF
TRBV14	TRBJ1-1	CASSQQGFTEAFF
TRBV5-1	TRBJ2-7	CASSLGGQGIEQYF
TRBV29-1	TRBJ1-2	CSADRVYGYTF
TRBV7-6	TRBJ2-1	CASSLAPIENEQFF
TRBV7-6	TRBJ2-2	CASSFYTGGDTGELFF
TRBV18	TRBJ2-1	CASSPSNQRGEQFF
TRBV20-1	TRBJ1-5	CSARDPKGHRNQPQHF
TRBV7-8	TRBJ1-6	CASSLALWGSPLHF
TRBV7-9	TRBJ2-1	CASRTSGYNEQFF
TRBV5-4	TRBJ2-1	CASSTRDSSYNEQFF
TRBV7-9	TRBJ2-3	CASSIQGATDTQYF
TRBV27	TRBJ1-1	CASSLLQGNTEAFF
TRBV6-2/TRBV6-3	TRBJ2-2	CASSVWTGSGELFF
TRBV30	TRBJ1-2	CAWSGGAFNYGYTF